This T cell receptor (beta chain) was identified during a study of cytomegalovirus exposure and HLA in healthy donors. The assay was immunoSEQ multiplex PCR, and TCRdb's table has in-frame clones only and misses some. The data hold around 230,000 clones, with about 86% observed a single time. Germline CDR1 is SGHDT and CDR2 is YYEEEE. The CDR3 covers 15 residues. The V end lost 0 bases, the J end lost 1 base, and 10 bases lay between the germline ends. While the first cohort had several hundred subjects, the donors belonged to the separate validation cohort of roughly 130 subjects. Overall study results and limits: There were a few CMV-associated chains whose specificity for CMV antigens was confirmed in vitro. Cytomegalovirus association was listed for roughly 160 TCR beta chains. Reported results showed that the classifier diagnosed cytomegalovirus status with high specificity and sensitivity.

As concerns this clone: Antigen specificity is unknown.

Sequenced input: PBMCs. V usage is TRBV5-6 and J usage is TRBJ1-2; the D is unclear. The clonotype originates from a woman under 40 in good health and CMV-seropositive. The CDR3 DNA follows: TGTGCCAGCAGCTTGGAACCAGGAAATAACTATGGCTACACCTTC. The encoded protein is CASSLEPGNNYGYTF.